A single sample is the source of the 17 T cell receptor beta chains below, sequenced in a study of vaccination and CD4 T cells after COVID-19. The treatment is: approximately nine-day PBMC culture with coronavirus spike peptide pools or control peptides (ViraFEST assay). The study sequenced cultured CD4+ T cell DNA using the Oncomine TCR Beta short-read assay. TCRdb itself ran the PCR reads through MiXCR, one entry per CDR3 protein. The sample records about 3,000 distinct CDR3 sequences, around 74% being singletons. These receptors lack a known antigen. Input material: CD4+ T cells from blood, cultured in vitro. The receptors stem from a human donor who had recovered from COVID-19.

This rearrangement joins TRBV7-6 to TRBJ2-5, with unresolved D. From germline, CDR1 is SGHVS and CDR2 FNYEAQ. The CDR3 length is 11 residues. V lost 6 bases and J 5 bases, leaving 7 bases between the germline ends. The DNA of the CDR3 is TGTGCCAGCAGTGTGTCGGAGACCCAGTACTTC. This gives the protein CASSVSETQYF.

The chain combines TRBV20-1 with TRBJ1-1; the D is unclear. CDR1 DFQATT and CDR2 SNEGSKA come from the germline V gene (reference sequence). The CDR3 has 15 residues. The ends were cut back, 4 bases at V and 0 bases at J, with 15 bases in the middle. CDR3 residues: CSANTHRVMNTEAFF. The CDR3 nucleotides are TGCAGTGCTAATACCCACAGAGTCATGAACACTGAAGCTTTCTTT.

This clonotype has a handful of counts. This chain connects TRBV20-1 to TRBJ1-6; no reliable D call. V was trimmed by 4 bases and J by 6 bases, leaving 13 bases between them. The CDR3 loop spans 14 amino acids. Germline loops: CDR1 DFQATT, CDR2 SNEGSKA (reference sequence). CDR3 nucleotide sequence: TGCAGTGCTATTGGCAAATTAATTAATTCACCCCTCCACTTT. Translation: CSAIGKLINSPLHF.

The rearrangement uses TRBV19 and TRBJ1-1; D not certain. Germline-derived CDR1 and CDR2 are LNHDA and SQIVND (reference sequence). Trimming removed 5 bases from V and 3 bases from J, with 22 bases in between. The CDR3 is 17 amino acids. The CDR3: CASSGSGVKRLYTEAFF. CDR3 nucleotide sequence: TGTGCCAGTAGTGGGAGCGGAGTGAAGAGGTTGTACACTGAAGCTTTCTTT.

The chain uses TRBV20-1 and TRBJ1-2; 8 positions agree with TRBD1. The CDR3 runs 12 residues. V lost 5 bases, J lost 12 bases, and 11 bases stayed unmatched. Looked up from germline, CDR1 is DFQATT and CDR2 is SNEGSKA (reference sequence). This CDR3 reads CSAPRTGRIHTF. In nucleotides, the CDR3 is TGCAGTGCTCCCAGGACAGGGAGGATCCACACCTTC.

This clonotype was seen more than once but under ten times. V and J are TRBV10-3 and TRBJ1-1; no reliable D call. The germline V and J ends were trimmed by 3 bases and 4 bases, with 9 bases remaining between them. Germline V lookup: CDR1 ENHRY, CDR2 SYGVKD. This CDR3 has 13 amino acids. The CDR3 here is CAISDKLSTEAFF. DNA for the CDR3: TGTGCCATCAGTGATAAGCTCTCCACTGAAGCTTTCTTT.

There are a few counts of this clonotype. The V gene is TRBV10-1, the J gene TRBJ1-2, with a tentative D call TRBD1 (6 bases). The V end lost 9 bases, the J end lost 8 bases, and 22 bases lay between the germline ends. This CDR3 is 14 amino acids long. CDR1 WNHNN and CDR2 SYGVQD come from the germline V gene (reference sequence). The CDR3 DNA is TGCGCCAGAATCCGTGCGGGGGGCAGTAACGGCTACACCTTC. Its protein product is CARIRAGGSNGYTF.

The gene calls are TRBV19 and TRBJ2-7; D is perhaps TRBD2 (6 bases). The ends were cut back, 5 bases at V and 7 bases at J, with 18 bases in the middle. There are 14 residues in the CDR3. The germline V gene has CDR1 LNHDA and CDR2 SQIVND (reference sequence). The CDR3 DNA is TGTGCCAGTAGTGGAGGGACGGCTCGAGGAGAGCAGTACTTC. It translates to CASSGGTARGEQYF.

The chain links TRBV27 to TRBJ2-6; no firm D call. CDR3 size: 13 residues. The V gene's germline CDR1 is MNHEY and CDR2 SMNVEV (reference sequence). V gave up 7 bases and J gave up 2 bases, with 6 bases separating them. CDR3 in DNA: TGTGCCAGCAAGTTTACTGGGGCCAACGTCCTGACTTTC. Its translation is CASKFTGANVLTF.

This chain connects TRBV24-1 to TRBJ2-7, with 8 nucleotides matching TRBD1. V lost 3 bases to trimming and J lost 5 bases; unmatched junction nucleotides: 5. Germline V lookup: CDR1 KGHDR, CDR2 SFDVKD. This CDR3 comprises 14 residues. The CDR3: CATSDAGGGDEQYF. The CDR3 DNA follows: TGTGCCACCAGTGATGCAGGGGGCGGCGACGAGCAGTACTTC.

The gene calls are TRBV6-4 and TRBJ2-1; perhaps D is TRBD1 or TRBD2 (5 bases each). Looked up from germline, CDR1 is MRHNA and CDR2 is SNTAGT. With 4 bases removed from V and 4 bases from J, the gap between germline ends came to 20 bases. The CDR3 runs 17 residues. CDR3 sequence: CASSAPHGARVYNEQFF. The CDR3 coding sequence is TGTGCCAGCAGTGCCCCCCACGGGGCAAGAGTTTACAATGAGCAGTTCTTC.

By share of the sample, this clonotype is large. V gene TRBV20-1 combines with J gene TRBJ2-5; D gene uncertain. The germline V and J ends were trimmed by 0 bases and 2 bases, with 13 bases remaining between them. Germline-derived CDR1 and CDR2 are DFQATT and SNEGSKA (reference sequence). There are 15 residues in the CDR3. CDR3 nucleotide sequence: TGCAGTGCTAGAGATTATTCCGGGCGTCAAGAGACCCAGTACTTC. Amino acids: CSARDYSGRQETQYF.

The chain carries TRBV6-2 or TRBV6-3 and TRBJ1-1, with 7 bases fitting TRBD1. CDR3 length: 16 amino acids. J lost 2 bases, V lost 4 bases, and 10 bases had no gene match. Per the germline V gene, CDR1 is MNHEY and CDR2 is SVGEGT. This CDR3 is CASSFRSGQINTEAFF. The CDR3, as DNA: TGTGCCAGCAGTTTTCGTTCGGGACAGATAAACACTGAAGCTTTCTTT.

The genes are TRBV19 and TRBJ1-3, with D maybe TRBD1 (5 bases). The CDR3 has 14 residues. V was pared by 5 bases and J by 2 bases, with 10 bases between. CDR1 is LNHDA and CDR2 is SQIVND in the germline V gene (reference sequence). CDR3 nucleotides: TGTGCCAGTAGTCTCGGGGGGACTGGAAACACCATATATTTT. This translates into CASSLGGTGNTIYF.

The genes are TRBV20-1 and TRBJ1-6, with a tentative D call TRBD1 (6 bases). The CDR3 extends over 17 amino acids. Germline CDR1 DFQATT, CDR2 SNEGSKA (reference sequence). The V end lost 4 bases, the J end lost 8 bases, and 24 bases lay between the germline ends. The CDR3 sequence: CSATSRQAHRLDSPLHF. The CDR3 DNA reads TGCAGTGCTACCTCACGACAGGCCCACCGGTTGGATTCACCCCTCCACTTT.

The J gene is TRBJ1-6, the V gene TRBV6-5; TRBD1 is a possible D gene (5 bases). The CDR3 has 13 amino acids. Trimming shortened V by 1 base and J by 7 bases, and 5 bases separated the two germline ends. Germline V gene sequence: CDR1 MNHEY, CDR2 SVGAGI. The CDR3, as DNA: TGTGCCAGCAGTTACTACAGGAATTCACCCCTCCACTTT. It encodes CASSYYRNSPLHF.

This chain links TRBV20-1 with TRBJ1-5; D gene ambiguous. CDR3 length: 14 amino acids. CDR1 and CDR2 (germline): DFQATT, SNEGSKA (reference sequence). Trimming cost V 3 bases and J 2 bases, with 11 bases left between them. The CDR3 region has the DNA TGCAGTGCTAGCATCGGGGTCGGCAATCAGCCCCAGCATTTT. Amino acid sequence: CSASIGVGNQPQHF.